Presented here are 6 T cell receptor beta chains from one specimen sequenced in a study of metastatic and nonmetastatic thyroid tumors. Thyroid surgery was preceded by no treatment in any patient. With MiXCR, TCRdb reprocessed the PCR reads. The table records approximately 41,000 clones, roughly 27% of them present only once. The sequenced sample was blood. All receptors derive from a male donor with papillary thyroid cancer or a benign thyroid nodule (not recorded which). Some clones in this sample may be carry-over from other donors' samples.

V is TRBV10-1 and J is TRBJ1-1; D is uncertain. The CDR3 loop spans 15 amino acids. Trimming removed 0 bases from V and 4 bases from J, with 12 bases in between. Germline V CDR1 and CDR2: WNHNN, SYGVQD (reference sequence). CDR3 nucleotides: TGCGCCAGCAGTGAGTCGAGGAGGGATAGCACTGAAGCTTTCTTT. This translates into CASSESRRDSTEAFF.

The genes are TRBV24-1 and TRBJ1-5, with 8 bases that match TRBD1. Germline V CDR1 and CDR2: KGHDR, SFDVKD. With 1 base clipped from V and 0 bases from J, the junction kept 16 bases outside the gene matches. The CDR3 has 21 residues. In nucleotides, the CDR3 is TGTGCCACCAGTGATTTCAGGGGCTACAGGGGGGTCCGGGATAGCAATCAGCCCCAGCATTTT. Protein: CATSDFRGYRGVRDSNQPQHF.

The V and J genes are TRBV3-1 and TRBJ2-7, with D perhaps matching TRBD2 (6 bases). This CDR3 comprises 15 residues. Per germline, CDR1 LGHDT and CDR2 YNNKEL (reference sequence). The V end lost 0 bases, the J end lost 6 bases, and 15 bases lay between the germline ends. The CDR3 loop is CASSQDWSGEPEQYF. The DNA for the CDR3 is TGTGCCAGCAGCCAAGATTGGTCGGGAGAACCCGAGCAGTACTTC.

This clone was seen many times. The V call is TRBV20-1, the J call TRBJ2-1; 10 bases align to TRBD2. CDR1 and CDR2 (germline): DFQATT, SNEGSKA (reference sequence). The trim removed 6 bases at V and 10 bases at J, leaving 9 bases unmatched. CDR3 size: 13 residues. For the CDR3, the DNA is TGCAGTGCCGGACTAGCGGACCCAAGGGAGCAGTTCTTC. Translating gives CSAGLADPREQFF.

This clone was found a few times. This may be a read error: a much more frequent sequence differs by one nucleotide. J is TRBJ2-3 and V is TRBV6-1; 7 nucleotides agree with TRBD1. CDR1 and CDR2 (germline): MNHNS, SASEGT. The CDR3 is 14 amino acids. The V gene end was trimmed by 6 bases and the J gene end by 4 bases; junction bases not matched to a gene: 7. For the CDR3, the DNA is TGTGCCAGCAGCAACCTACAGGGGCCAGATACGCAGTATTTT. It translates to CASSNLQGPDTQYF.

This clone has a handful of counts. One end of the junction fails to match germline, which may point to a read error. The gene calls are TRBV12-5 and TRBJ1-2; no firm D call. There are 16 residues in the CDR3. Per germline, CDR1 LGHNT and CDR2 FRNRAP. This CDR3 is CASGSPTAYMADGYTF. The DNA of the CDR3 is TGCGCTAGTGGTTCCCCGACCGCATACATGGCTGATGGCTACACCTTC.